The clone carrying this TCR beta chain has more than one count but fewer than ten. Its antigen remains unidentified. The source of the sample is a study of T cell responses to AZD1222 COVID-19 vaccine. TCRdb's copy holds only in-frame clones and misses some; the assay was immunoSEQ multiplex PCR. The sample has around 140,000 clones, about 82% seen once. Findings and caveats of the study: Recipients of two AZD1222 doses showed rising Spike-specific TCR breadth and depth. Possibly, clonal diversity was underestimated; donors were largely white British and included more females.

The CDR3 contains 15 residues. The V segment lost 7 bases and the J segment 4 bases; nucleotides outside the gene matches: 10. Germline-derived CDR1 and CDR2 are MNHEY and SVGAGI. This sample comprised peripheral blood, obtained 28 days after the second dose of the MenACWY control vaccine. The TCR was taken from an adult who received the MenACWY meningococcal vaccine as a control. This rearrangement joins TRBV6-5 to TRBJ1-2, with 9 bases aligning to TRBD1. CDR3 in DNA: TGTGCCAGCACCAAACAGGGGGCTTGGGGCTATGGCTACACCTTC. Protein sequence: CASTKQGAWGYGYTF.